This T cell receptor (beta chain) originates from a study of blood T cell repertoires in COVID-19. Sequenced by immunoSEQ multiplex PCR; TCRdb stores in-frame clones only, minus some. The data show under 400,000 clones, with 90% seen just once and about 6.5% held by the top ten. Germline loops: CDR1 LGHNA, CDR2 YNFKEQ. The length of the CDR3 is 16 residues. V lost 2 bases and J lost 2; bases outside the gene matches: 4. Sequencing was done on a sample of peripheral blood. The rearrangement uses TRBV4-2 and TRBJ2-3; TRBD2 agrees at 10 bases. The receptor was isolated from a man aged 18 to 30 with active or convalescent COVID-19. The CDR3 region is CASSQRLAGLTDTQYF. The DNA for the CDR3 is TGTGCCAGCAGCCAAAGACTAGCGGGCCTCACAGATACGCAGTATTTT.